Listed below are T cell receptor beta chains from one sample, sequenced in a study of blood T cell repertoires in COVID-19. TCRdb's table, derived via immunoSEQ multiplex PCR, lists solely in-frame clones and lacks some. Of 170,000 or so clones in the sample, roughly 86% are singletons; the top ten hold 5.5% to 8%. The sequenced material came from peripheral blood. These receptors all come from a man between 45 and 60 years old with active or convalescent COVID-19. Each CDR3 is given with its conserved first and last residue. The D gene is left open where the match is weak. Part of the rows lack a size; the others show once, few, many or a class for expanded clones.

J gene	D gene	clone size	V gene	CDR3 protein	CDR3 DNA
TRBJ2-5	.	.	TRBV9	CASSVGGEETQYF	TGTGCCAGCAGCGTAGGTGGGGAGGAGACCCAGTACTTC
TRBJ1-5	TRBD1	.	TRBV27	CASSLSRTGVSNQPQHF	TGTGCCAGCAGTTTATCCAGGACAGGGGTTAGCAATCAGCCCCAGCATTTT
TRBJ1-2	TRBD1	.	TRBV12-3/TRBV12-4	CASRPGGAYGYTF	TGTGCCAGCAGGCCAGGGGGCGCCTATGGCTACACCTTC
TRBJ2-3	TRBD2	.	TRBV3-1/TRBV3-2	CASSQELAGPTDTQYF	TGTGCCAGCAGCCAAGAGCTAGCGGGCCCCACAGATACGCAGTATTTT
TRBJ2-5	TRBD2	once	TRBV7-2	CASTGGRDQETQYF	TGTGCCAGCACGGGAGGGCGGGATCAAGAGACCCAGTACTTC
TRBJ2-7	.	once	TRBV28	CASSLFQGSYEQYF	TGTGCCAGCAGTTTATTCCAGGGGTCCTACGAGCAGTACTTC
TRBJ1-6	TRBD1	few	TRBV7-2	CASSWTGSSYNSPLHF	TGTGCCAGCAGCTGGACAGGGAGCTCCTATAATTCACCCCTCCACTTT
TRBJ2-5	.	.	TRBV7-2	CASSLLAGLQETQYF	TGTGCCAGCAGCTTATTGGCCGGACTCCAAGAGACCCAGTACTTC
TRBJ2-3	TRBD2	.	TRBV7-3	CASSLSGGSTDTQYF	TGTGCCAGCAGCCTTAGCGGGGGTAGCACAGATACGCAGTATTTT
TRBJ1-2	.	.	TRBV6-5	CASYGFNGYTF	TGTGCCAGCTACGGGTTTAATGGCTACACCTTC
TRBJ1-6	TRBD1	once	TRBV4-1	CASSPTPGQENSPLHF	TGCGCCAGCAGCCCGACCCCGGGACAGGAAAATTCACCCCTCCACTTT
TRBJ1-6	.	.	TRBV5-4	CASSLAQGSGSPLHF	TGTGCCAGCAGCTTAGCCCAGGGGTCGGGTTCACCCCTCCACTTT
TRBJ2-4	.	.	TRBV4-1	CASSQEGRGGNIQYF	TGCGCCAGCAGCCAAGAAGGTAGGGGAGGAAACATTCAGTACTTC
TRBJ1-1	.	once	TRBV28	CASSLGQYTEAFF	TGTGCCAGCAGTTTAGGGCAGTACACTGAAGCTTTCTTT
TRBJ1-1	.	.	TRBV19	CASSISTVGTEAFF	TGTGCCAGTAGTATATCGACAGTGGGAACTGAAGCTTTCTTT
TRBJ2-3	TRBD2	.	TRBV4-2	CASSQADSGRVTDTQYF	TGTGCCAGCAGCCAAGCTGATAGCGGGAGGGTCACAGATACGCAGTATTTT
TRBJ2-1	TRBD2	.	TRBV4-1	CASSQDQSGRYNEQFF	TGCGCCAGCAGCCAAGATCAAAGCGGGAGGTACAATGAGCAGTTCTTC
TRBJ1-5	TRBD1	.	TRBV2	CASSGDREGQPQHF	TGTGCCAGCAGTGGGGACAGGGAAGGACAGCCCCAGCATTTT
TRBJ1-6	TRBD1	once	TRBV28	CASSFGTGGSPLHF	TGTGCCAGCAGCTTCGGGACAGGCGGATCACCCCTCCACTTT
TRBJ2-1	TRBD2	.	TRBV2	CASSEVLAGVNEQFF	TGTGCCAGCAGTGAAGTACTAGCGGGAGTCAATGAGCAGTTCTTC
TRBJ2-3	.	.	TRBV9	CASSVEGATDTQYF	TGTGCCAGCAGCGTAGAGGGAGCCACAGATACGCAGTATTTT
TRBJ2-1	TRBD1	.	TRBV5-1	CASSGGTGGWDEQFF	TGCGCCAGCAGCGGCGGGACAGGGGGTTGGGATGAGCAGTTCTTC
TRBJ1-1	TRBD1	.	TRBV19	CASSIQGARDTEAFF	TGTGCCAGTAGTATACAGGGGGCGCGCGACACTGAAGCTTTCTTT
TRBJ1-2	.	.	TRBV27	CASSSRTRAGGYTF	TGTGCCAGCAGTTCGAGGACCCGGGCAGGGGGCTACACCTTC
TRBJ1-6	TRBD1	.	TRBV24-1	CATIESDGQGHRSPLHF	TGTGCCACCATTGAAAGCGATGGACAGGGCCATCGTTCACCCCTCCACTTT
TRBJ1-1	TRBD1	.	TRBV12-3/TRBV12-4	CASSPRQGTEAFF	TGTGCCAGCAGTCCCCGACAGGGCACTGAAGCTTTCTTT
TRBJ1-5	.	.	TRBV19	CASSIVRQPQHF	TGTGCCAGTAGTATAGTTCGGCAGCCCCAGCATTTT
TRBJ2-3	.	.	TRBV7-9	CASSLLRGTDTQYF	TGTGCCAGCAGCTTACTACGGGGCACAGATACGCAGTATTTT
TRBJ2-5	TRBD2	.	TRBV7-9	CASSSTGGGQETQYF	TGTGCCAGCAGCTCGACTGGCGGGGGTCAAGAGACCCAGTACTTC
TRBJ1-1	TRBD1	.	TRBV7-3	CASSAQGQMNTEAFF	TGTGCCAGCAGCGCCCAGGGACAGATGAACACTGAAGCTTTCTTT
TRBJ1-2	TRBD1	.	TRBV4-1	CASSPLTGNGYTF	TGCGCCAGCAGCCCGTTGACAGGGAATGGCTACACCTTC
TRBJ1-1	.	.	TRBV3-1/TRBV3-2	CASSQLTEAFF	TGTGCCAGCAGCCAACTCACTGAAGCTTTCTTT
TRBJ2-7	TRBD2	.	TRBV2	CASSESGRAPEQYF	TGTGCCAGCAGTGAGTCCGGGAGGGCCCCCGAGCAGTACTTC
TRBJ1-1	.	few	TRBV11-3	CASSLVVGTEAFF	TGTGCCAGCAGCTTAGTCGTCGGGACTGAAGCTTTCTTT
TRBJ1-5	TRBD1	.	TRBV9	CASSADRGLQPQHF	TGTGCCAGCAGCGCGGACAGGGGGCTTCAGCCCCAGCATTTT